This entry lists 17 T cell receptor beta chains sequenced from one sample in a study of technical replicates of blood from four donors. The repertoire was sequenced with immunoSEQ multiplex PCR; TCRdb's copy has only in-frame clones and lacks some. The table lists 78,000 or so clones, 91% of them singletons, with 0.35% to 0.4% in the top ten. Sequencing was performed on T cells isolated from PBMCs. Receptor source: a human donor in good health. Some clones in this sample may be carry-over from other donors' samples.

V gene TRBV11-3 combines with J gene TRBJ2-1; 7 bases line up with TRBD1. The CDR3 totals 17 residues. Per the germline V gene, CDR1 is SGHNT and CDR2 is YENEEA. Losses at the gene ends were 2 bases for V and 0 bases for J; bases not matched to a gene: 7. For the CDR3, the DNA is TGTGCCAGCAGCTTAACGAGGTCAGGGGGCTCCTACAATGAGCAGTTCTTC. It translates to CASSLTRSGGSYNEQFF. Supplemented by reference TRBV11-3 and TRBJ2-1, the full variable domain reads EAGVVQSPRYKIIEKKQPVAFWCNPISGHNTLYWYLQNLGQGPELLIRYENEEAVDDSQLPKDRFSAERLKGVDSTLKIQPAELGDSAVYLCASSLTRSGGSYNEQFFGPGTRLTVL.

V usage is TRBV5-1 and J usage is TRBJ2-7; D gene ambiguous. V was pared by 5 bases and J by 5 bases, with 17 bases between. The germline gives CDR1 SGHRS, CDR2 YFSETQ. CDR3 length equals 14 residues. The CDR3 DNA is TGCGCCAGCAGTAATCTAGGCGAAAACCACGAGCAGTACTTC. Translated, it gives CASSNLGENHEQYF.

Concerning this clone itself: Germline and junction disagree at one end, which may indicate a read error. The rearrangement joins TRBV7-7 to TRBJ2-7, with a weak D call TRBD2 (5 bases). CDR1 is SSHAT, CDR2 FNYEAQ, per germline (reference sequence). This CDR3 spans 13 amino acids. CDR3 sequence reads: CASSPLRGGEQYF. The CDR3 nucleotides read TGTGCTAGCAGCCCCCTCAGAGGCGGGGAGCAGTACTTC.

V is TRBV7-6 and J is TRBJ2-2; possibly TRBD1 for D (5 bases). Germline values: CDR1 SGHVS, CDR2 FNYEAQ. The CDR3 runs 14 residues. The ends were cut back, 0 bases at V and 7 bases at J, with 9 bases in the middle. The CDR3 region is CASSLAAGIGELFF. CDR3 DNA: TGTGCCAGCAGCTTAGCCGCAGGGATCGGGGAGCTGTTTTTT.

CDR3 coding DNA: TGTGCCAGCAGCTCCGCGGGGGAGCTCTACAATGAGCAGTTCTTC. This codes for CASSSAGELYNEQFF. The gene calls are TRBV9 and TRBJ2-1, with 7 bases aligning to TRBD2. Germline CDR1 SGDLS, CDR2 YYNGEE. V gave up 4 bases and J gave up 3 bases; unmatched junction bases: 7. This CDR3 region has 15 residues.

The chain has TRBV10-3 and TRBJ1-6, with D perhaps matching TRBD1 (5 bases). This CDR3 is 15 amino acids long. Germline CDR1 and CDR2: ENHRY and SYGVKD. The V and J ends lost 4 bases and 14 bases respectively, with 21 bases between them. DNA of the CDR3: TGTGCCATCAGTGCGGGCGGGGGAAGAGGAATAACCCTCCACTTT. Translating it yields CAISAGGGRGITLHF.

The chain is built from TRBV7-9 and TRBJ2-1, with TRBD2 matching 12 bases. Germline loops: CDR1 SEHNR, CDR2 FQNEAQ (reference sequence). The CDR3 spans 15 residues. The trim removed 6 bases at V and 4 bases at J, leaving 4 bases unmatched. CDR3 residues: CASRLAGGEYNEQFF. The CDR3 DNA reads as TGTGCCAGCAGGCTAGCGGGAGGGGAATACAATGAGCAGTTCTTC. Using reference TRBV7-9 and TRBJ2-1 for the parts outside the CDR3, the full variable domain is DTGVSQNPRHKITKRGQNVTFRCDPISEHNRLYWYRQTLGQGPEFLTYFQNEAQLEKSRLLSDRFSAERPKGSFSTLEIQRTEQGDSAMYLCASRLAGGEYNEQFFGPGTRLTVL.

This chain connects TRBV5-4 to TRBJ2-1, with 10 positions matching TRBD1. The CDR3 totals 15 residues. CDR1 and CDR2 (germline): SGHNT, YYREEE (reference sequence). The junction had 3 bases not matched to a gene; V was cut back by 0 bases and J by 6 bases. The CDR3 DNA reads as TGTGCCAGCAGCTTGGTGGGACAGGGGATCAATGAGCAGTTCTTC. Amino acid sequence: CASSLVGQGINEQFF.

J is TRBJ2-7 and V is TRBV5-5, with 9 bases identical to TRBD1. Germline V gene lookup returns CDR1 SGHKS and CDR2 YYEKEE (reference sequence). This CDR3 comprises 14 residues. The junction had 5 bases not matched to a gene; V was cut back by 2 bases and J by 5 bases. CDR3 residues: CASSLGQGFDEQYF. The CDR3 bases are TGTGCCAGCAGCTTAGGACAGGGGTTCGACGAGCAGTACTTC.

The CDR3 DNA reads TGTGCCAGGCCGACTAGCGGGTTTCTTATGGAGGCCTACAATGAGCAGTTCTTC. This gives the protein CARPTSGFLMEAYNEQFF. The V and J genes are TRBV19 and TRBJ2-1, with 10 positions matching TRBD2. J lost 2 bases, V lost 9 bases, and 16 bases had no gene match. The CDR3 consists of 18 residues. Looked up from germline, CDR1 is LNHDA and CDR2 is SQIVND (reference sequence).

This chain connects TRBV5-8 to TRBJ2-1, with D perhaps TRBD1 (5 bases). V lost 2 bases and J lost 5, with 5 bases in between. Looked up from germline, CDR1 is SGHTS and CDR2 is YDEGEE. The CDR3 extends over 12 amino acids. CDR3 in amino acids: CASSLQDNEQFF. The CDR3 DNA is TGTGCCAGCAGCTTACAGGACAATGAGCAGTTCTTC.

V gene TRBV27 combines with J gene TRBJ2-3, with D possibly being TRBD1 (5 bases). This CDR3 spans 14 amino acids. V shed 8 bases and J shed 0 bases, with 12 bases lying between them. Per the germline V gene, CDR1 is MNHEY and CDR2 is SMNVEV (reference sequence). The CDR3 here is CASRRTLSTDTQYF. CDR3 nucleotides: TGTGCCAGCCGCCGGACACTCAGCACAGATACGCAGTATTTT.

The chain has TRBV11-2 and TRBJ1-2; the D is unclear. CDR1 is SGHAT and CDR2 is FQNNGV in the germline V gene. This CDR3 has 13 residues. V lost 1 base and J 7 bases, leaving 10 bases between the germline ends. For the CDR3, the DNA is TGTGCCAGCAGCTTAGGGGCAGGAGGTGGCTACACCTTC. Encoded protein: CASSLGAGGGYTF.

The V and J genes are TRBV7-3 and TRBJ1-3; tentative D call: TRBD1 (6 bases). Germline V CDR1 and CDR2: SGHTA, FQGTGA. V was trimmed by 5 bases and J by 3 bases, leaving 14 bases between them. This CDR3 is built from 15 residues. In DNA form, the CDR3 reads TGTGCCAGCAGCATTAATACAGGGAGTGGAAACACCATATATTTT. Residues: CASSINTGSGNTIYF.

The CDR3 spells CASSYEANTEAFF. The CDR3 coding sequence is TGTGCCAGCAGTTACGAAGCGAACACTGAAGCTTTCTTT. The chain carries TRBV6-6 and TRBJ1-1; D gene ambiguous. CDR1 and CDR2 (germline): MNHNY, SVGAGI (reference sequence). This CDR3 has 13 amino acids. V was pared by 2 bases and J by 1 base, with 5 bases between.

The chain carries TRBV2 and TRBJ2-5, with TRBD2 as a possible D gene (6 bases). Trimming shortened V by 0 bases and J by 1 base, and 9 bases separated the two germline ends. Germline-derived CDR1 and CDR2 are SNHLY and FYNNEI. CDR3 length: 15 residues. The CDR3 spells CASSEARGSQETQYF. CDR3 sequence (DNA): TGTGCCAGCAGTGAAGCGCGGGGCAGCCAAGAGACCCAGTACTTC.

The chain is built from TRBV18 and TRBJ2-7; TRBD2 matches 10 bases. The CDR3 sequence is 17 residues long. Trimming cost V 3 bases and J 4 bases; bases outside gene matches: 12. Germline CDR1 reads KGHSH; CDR2 reads LQKENI. CDR3 protein: CASSPSALAGVAYEQYF. CDR3 sequence (DNA): TGTGCCAGCTCACCCTCGGCCCTAGCGGGAGTGGCGTACGAGCAGTACTTC.